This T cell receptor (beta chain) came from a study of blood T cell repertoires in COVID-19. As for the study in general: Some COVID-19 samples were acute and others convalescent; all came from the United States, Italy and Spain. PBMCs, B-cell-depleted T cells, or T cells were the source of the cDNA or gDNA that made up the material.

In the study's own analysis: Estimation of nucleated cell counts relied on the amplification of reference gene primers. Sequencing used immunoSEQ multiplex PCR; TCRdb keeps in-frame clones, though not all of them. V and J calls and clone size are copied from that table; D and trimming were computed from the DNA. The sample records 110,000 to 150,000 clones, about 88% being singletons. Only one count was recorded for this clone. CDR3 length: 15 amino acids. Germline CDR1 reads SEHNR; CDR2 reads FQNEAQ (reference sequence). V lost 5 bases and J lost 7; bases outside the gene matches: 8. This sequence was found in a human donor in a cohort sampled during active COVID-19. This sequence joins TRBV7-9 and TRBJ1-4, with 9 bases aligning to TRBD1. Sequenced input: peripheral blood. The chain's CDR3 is CASSPPGQGAEKLFF. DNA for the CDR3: TGTGCCAGCAGCCCCCCGGGACAGGGTGCTGAAAAACTGTTTTTT.